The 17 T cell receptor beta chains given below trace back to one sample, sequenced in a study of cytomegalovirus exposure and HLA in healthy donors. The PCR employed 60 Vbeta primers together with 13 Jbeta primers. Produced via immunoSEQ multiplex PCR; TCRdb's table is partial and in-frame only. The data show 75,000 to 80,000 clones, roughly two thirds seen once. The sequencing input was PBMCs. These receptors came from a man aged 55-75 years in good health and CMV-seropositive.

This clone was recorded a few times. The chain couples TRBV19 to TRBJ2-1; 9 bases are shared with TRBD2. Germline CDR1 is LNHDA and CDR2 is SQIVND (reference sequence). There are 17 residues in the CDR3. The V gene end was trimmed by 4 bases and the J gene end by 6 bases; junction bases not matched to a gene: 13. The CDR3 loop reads CASSRERAGGIGNEQFF. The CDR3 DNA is TGTGCCAGTAGTAGGGAAAGGGCGGGAGGGATAGGCAATGAGCAGTTCTTC.

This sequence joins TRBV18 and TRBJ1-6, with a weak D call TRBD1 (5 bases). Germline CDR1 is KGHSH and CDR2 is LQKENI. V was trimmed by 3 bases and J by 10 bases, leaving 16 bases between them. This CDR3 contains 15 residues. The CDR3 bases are TGTGCCAGCTCACCCTTGATGGGGGAGGAATCACCCCTCCACTTT. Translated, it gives CASSPLMGEESPLHF.

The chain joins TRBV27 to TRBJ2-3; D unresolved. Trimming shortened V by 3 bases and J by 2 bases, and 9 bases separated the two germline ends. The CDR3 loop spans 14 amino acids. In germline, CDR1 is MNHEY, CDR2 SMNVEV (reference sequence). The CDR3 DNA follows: TGTGCCAGCAGTTTCTCACCCTACACAGATACGCAGTATTTT. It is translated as CASSFSPYTDTQYF.

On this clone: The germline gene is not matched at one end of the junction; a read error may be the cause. CDR3 bases: TGTTCCAGCAGCTTAGGGGCCCATTTGACCCAGTACTTC. Its protein is CSSSLGAHLTQYF. The chain joins TRBV7-9 to TRBJ2-5, with a weak D call TRBD1 (5 bases). The CDR3 runs to 13 residues. Germline CDR1 and CDR2: SEHNR and FQNEAQ (reference sequence).

This chain's CDR3 is CASSIQGIGQPQHF. Written as DNA, the CDR3 is TGTGCCAGTAGTATACAGGGGATTGGGCAGCCCCAGCATTTT. The chain couples TRBV19 to TRBJ1-5; D possibly corresponds to TRBD1 (6 bases). In germline, CDR1 is LNHDA, CDR2 SQIVND (reference sequence). V was pared by 2 bases and J by 7 bases, with 12 bases between. CDR3 length: 14 amino acids.

CDR3 in amino acids: CASSSKTGKETQYF. The CDR3 nucleotides are TGTGCCAGCAGCTCAAAGACAGGGAAAGAGACCCAGTACTTC. The J gene is TRBJ2-5, the V gene TRBV7-8, with 7 bases fitting TRBD1. After removal of 4 bases from V and 3 bases from J, the junction contained 5 bases not matched to a gene. Germline V gene sequence: CDR1 SGHVS, CDR2 FQNEAQ. The CDR3 extends over 14 amino acids.

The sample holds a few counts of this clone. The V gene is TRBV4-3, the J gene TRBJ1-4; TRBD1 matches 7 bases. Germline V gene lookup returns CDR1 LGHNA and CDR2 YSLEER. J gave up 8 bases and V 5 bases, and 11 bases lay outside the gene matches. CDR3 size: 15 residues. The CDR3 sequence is CASSGIYRGNEKLFF. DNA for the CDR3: TGCGCCAGCAGCGGGATCTACAGGGGTAACGAAAAACTGTTTTTT.

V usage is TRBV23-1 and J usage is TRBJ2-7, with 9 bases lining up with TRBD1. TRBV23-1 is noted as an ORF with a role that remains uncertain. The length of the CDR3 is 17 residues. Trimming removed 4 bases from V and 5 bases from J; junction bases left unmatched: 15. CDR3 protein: CASSLYHRGRLGHEQYF. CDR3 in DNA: TGCGCCAGCAGTCTTTACCACAGGGGGCGCTTAGGCCACGAGCAGTACTTC.

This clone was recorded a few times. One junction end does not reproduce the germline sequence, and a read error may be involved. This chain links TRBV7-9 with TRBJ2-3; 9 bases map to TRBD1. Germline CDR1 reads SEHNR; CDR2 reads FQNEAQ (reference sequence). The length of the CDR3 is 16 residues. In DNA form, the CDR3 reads TGTTCCAGCAGCTGGGGGGGACAGGGAGAATGGGATACGCAGTATTTT. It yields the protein CSSSWGGQGEWDTQYF.

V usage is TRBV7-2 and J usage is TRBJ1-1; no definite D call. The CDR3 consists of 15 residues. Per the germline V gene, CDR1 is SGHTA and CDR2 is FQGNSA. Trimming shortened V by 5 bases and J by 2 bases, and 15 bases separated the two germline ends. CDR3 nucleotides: TGTGCCAGCAGCCCAGAGGGTAACAGTAACACTGAAGCTTTCTTT. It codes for CASSPEGNSNTEAFF.

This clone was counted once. The CDR3 DNA reads TGCGCCAGCAGCCAAGATCAGGGACAAGCGGCCTCACCCCTCCACTTT. Amino acid sequence: CASSQDQGQAASPLHF. This chain connects TRBV4-3 to TRBJ1-6; maybe TRBD1 (6 bases). The germline gives CDR1 LGHNA, CDR2 YSLEER. CDR3 size: 16 residues. With 0 bases removed from V and 10 bases from J, the gap between germline ends came to 16 bases.

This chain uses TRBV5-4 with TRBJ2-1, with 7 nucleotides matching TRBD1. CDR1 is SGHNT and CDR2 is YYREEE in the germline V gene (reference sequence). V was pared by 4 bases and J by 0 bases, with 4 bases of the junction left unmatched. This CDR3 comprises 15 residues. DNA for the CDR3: TGTGCCAGCAGCCTCGGGACAGCCTCCTACAATGAGCAGTTCTTC. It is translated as CASSLGTASYNEQFF.

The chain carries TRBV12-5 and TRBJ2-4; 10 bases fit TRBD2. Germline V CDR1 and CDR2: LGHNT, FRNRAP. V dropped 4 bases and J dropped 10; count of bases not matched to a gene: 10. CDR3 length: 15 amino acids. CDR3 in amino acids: CASGSPSGGAGIQYF. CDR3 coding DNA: TGTGCTAGTGGTTCCCCTAGCGGGGGAGCGGGGATTCAGTACTTC.

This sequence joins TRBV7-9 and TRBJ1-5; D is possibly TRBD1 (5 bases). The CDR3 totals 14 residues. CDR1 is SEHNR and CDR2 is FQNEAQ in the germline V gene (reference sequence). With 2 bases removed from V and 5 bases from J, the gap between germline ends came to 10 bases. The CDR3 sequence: CASSLTGAHQPQHF. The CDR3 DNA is TGTGCCAGCAGCTTAACAGGAGCACATCAGCCCCAGCATTTT.

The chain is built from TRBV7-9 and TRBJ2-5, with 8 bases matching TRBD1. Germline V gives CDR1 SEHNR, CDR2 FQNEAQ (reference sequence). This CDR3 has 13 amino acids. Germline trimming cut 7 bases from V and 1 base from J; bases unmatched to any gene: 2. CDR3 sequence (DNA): TGTGCCAGCAACGACAGGGGCCAAGAGACCCAGTACTTC. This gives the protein CASNDRGQETQYF.

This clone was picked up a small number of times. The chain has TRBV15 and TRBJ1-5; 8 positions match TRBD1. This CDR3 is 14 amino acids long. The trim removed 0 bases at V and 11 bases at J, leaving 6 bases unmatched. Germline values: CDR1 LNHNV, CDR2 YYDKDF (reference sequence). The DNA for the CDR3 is TGTGCCACCAGCAGAGACAGGGGGCTCATGTCCCAGCATTTT. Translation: CATSRDRGLMSQHF.

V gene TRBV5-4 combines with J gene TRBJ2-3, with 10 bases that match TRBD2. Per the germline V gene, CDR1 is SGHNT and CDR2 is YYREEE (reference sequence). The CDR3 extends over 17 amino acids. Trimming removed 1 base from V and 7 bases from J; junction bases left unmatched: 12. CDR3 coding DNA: TGTGCCAGCAGCTTGAGTCTAGCGGGAGTAGCCCCACATACGCAGTATTTT. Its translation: CASSLSLAGVAPHTQYF.